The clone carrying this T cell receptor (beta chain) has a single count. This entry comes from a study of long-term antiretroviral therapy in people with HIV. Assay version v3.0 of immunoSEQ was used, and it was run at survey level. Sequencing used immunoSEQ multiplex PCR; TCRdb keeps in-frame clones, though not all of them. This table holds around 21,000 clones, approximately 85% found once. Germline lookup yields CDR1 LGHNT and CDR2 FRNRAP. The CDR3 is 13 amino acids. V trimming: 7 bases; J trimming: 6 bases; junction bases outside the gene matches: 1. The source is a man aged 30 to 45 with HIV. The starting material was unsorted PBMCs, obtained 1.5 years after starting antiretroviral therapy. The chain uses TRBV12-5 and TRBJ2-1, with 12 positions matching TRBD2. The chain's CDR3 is CASELAGGNEQFF. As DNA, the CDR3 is TGTGCTAGTGAACTAGCGGGAGGCAATGAGCAGTTCTTC.